This TCR beta chain derives from a study of T-cell memory formation after mild COVID-19. Comments on this clonotype: Its antigen is not identified.

The study, taken as a whole, reports: Nothing confirmed that second-wave clones peaking on day 37 were specific for SARS-CoV-2.

TCRdb ran MiXCR on the 5' RACE reads and lists one entry per CDR3 protein. The sample has about 500,000 distinct CDR3 sequences; roughly 20% are singletons. The CDR3 contains 13 residues. Trimming removed 5 bases at V and 4 bases at J, with 12 bases between. The chain recombines TRBV12-3 or TRBV12-4 with TRBJ2-7; tentative D call: TRBD2 (6 bases). This sequence originates from an adult woman who had mild COVID-19 (a few samples of this study predate the infection). Cell type and time point are not known. Sequencing was done on a sample of PBMCs or a T cell subset sorted from them (not recorded which). CDR3 bases: TGTGCCAGCAGTCCCGGGAGCAGATACGAGCAGTACTTC. Protein sequence: CASSPGSRYEQYF.